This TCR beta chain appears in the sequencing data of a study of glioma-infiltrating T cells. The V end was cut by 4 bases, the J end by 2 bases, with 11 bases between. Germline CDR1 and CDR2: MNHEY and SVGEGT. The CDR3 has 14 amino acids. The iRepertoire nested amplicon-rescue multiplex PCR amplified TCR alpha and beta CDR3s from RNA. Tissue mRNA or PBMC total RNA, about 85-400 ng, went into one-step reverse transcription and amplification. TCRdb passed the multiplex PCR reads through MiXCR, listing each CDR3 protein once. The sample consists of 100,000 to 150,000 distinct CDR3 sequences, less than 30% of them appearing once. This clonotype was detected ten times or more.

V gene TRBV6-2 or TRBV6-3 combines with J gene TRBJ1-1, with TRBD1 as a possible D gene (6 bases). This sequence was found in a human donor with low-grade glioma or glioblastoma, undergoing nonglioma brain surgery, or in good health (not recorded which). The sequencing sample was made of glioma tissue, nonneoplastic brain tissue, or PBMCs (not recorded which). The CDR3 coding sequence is TGTGCCAGCAGTTCCAGGGGACTTAACACTGAAGCTTTCTTT. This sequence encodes CASSSRGLNTEAFF.